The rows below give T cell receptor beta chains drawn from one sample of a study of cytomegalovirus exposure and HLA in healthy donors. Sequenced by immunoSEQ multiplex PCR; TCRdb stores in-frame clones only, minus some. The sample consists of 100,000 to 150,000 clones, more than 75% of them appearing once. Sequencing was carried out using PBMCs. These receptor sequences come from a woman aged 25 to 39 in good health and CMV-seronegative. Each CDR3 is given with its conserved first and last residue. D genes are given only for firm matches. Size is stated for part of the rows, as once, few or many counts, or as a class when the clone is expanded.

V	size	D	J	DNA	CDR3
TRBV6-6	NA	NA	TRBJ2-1	TGTGCCAGCAGTTCCCAGGGGACACCCTACAATGAGCAGTTCTTC	CASSSQGTPYNEQFF
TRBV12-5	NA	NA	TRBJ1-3	TGTGCTAGTGGTTCTATGGGTGTACAGGCTAACCCAAAAAGGGAAACCATATATTTT	CASGSMGVQANPKRETIYF
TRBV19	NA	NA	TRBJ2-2	TGTGCCAGTAGACCCAGGGGCCTAAACACCGGGGAGCTGTTTTTT	CASRPRGLNTGELFF
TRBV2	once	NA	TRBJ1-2	TGTGCCAGCAGTGAAACGCGGATTAACTATGGCTACACCTTC	CASSETRINYGYTF
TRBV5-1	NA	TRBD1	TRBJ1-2	TGCGCCAGCAGTGGGGGACAGGACTATGGCTACACCTTC	CASSGGQDYGYTF
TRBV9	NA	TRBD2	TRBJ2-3	TGTGCCAGCAGCGTAGACGAGGCGGGGGGGCTGACAGATACGCAGTATTTT	CASSVDEAGGLTDTQYF
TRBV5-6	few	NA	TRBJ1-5	TGTGCCAGCAGCTTGGGACATAGCAATCAGCCCCAGCATTTT	CASSLGHSNQPQHF
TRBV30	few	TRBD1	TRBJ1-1	TGTGCCTGGAGACGAGCAGGGGGCTACATGAACACTGAAGCTTTCTTT	CAWRRAGGYMNTEAFF
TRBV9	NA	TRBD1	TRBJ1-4	TGTGCCAGCAGCGCCCGGACCACAGGGGCCGGTGATGAAAAACTGTTTTTT	CASSARTTGAGDEKLFF
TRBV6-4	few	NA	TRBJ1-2	TGTGCCAGCAGTGACTCGGGGACTTATGGCTACACCTTC	CASSDSGTYGYTF
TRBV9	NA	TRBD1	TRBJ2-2	TGTGCCAGCAGCCCTCGAGCCCGGGACAGGGGGCAGGGCGGGGAGCTGTTTTTT	CASSPRARDRGQGGELFF
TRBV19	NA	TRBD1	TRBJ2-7	TGTGCCAGTAGTGCGGACAGGGTCGACGAGCAGTACTTC	CASSADRVDEQYF
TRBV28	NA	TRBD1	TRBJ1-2	TGTGCCAGCAGTTTCCCCGGACAGGCCTGGGATGGCTACACCTTC	CASSFPGQAWDGYTF
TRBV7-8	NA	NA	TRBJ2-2	TGTGCCAGCAGCTTAGGGGGAGCGGGGGAGCTGTTTTTT	CASSLGGAGELFF
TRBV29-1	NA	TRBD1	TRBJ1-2	TGCAGCGTTGGGACAGGGGGTGGCTACACCTTC	CSVGTGGGYTF
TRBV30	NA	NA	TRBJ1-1	TGTGCCTGGAGTCGAGCGATGGCTGAAGCTTTCTTT	CAWSRAMAEAFF
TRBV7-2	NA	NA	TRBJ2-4	TGTGCCAGCAGCTGGGGGACTGCAACTAAAAACATTCAGTACTTC	CASSWGTATKNIQYF
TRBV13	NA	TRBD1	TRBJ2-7	TGTGCCAGCAGCTTAAGGGACAGGGGCATCTACGAGCAGTACTTC	CASSLRDRGIYEQYF
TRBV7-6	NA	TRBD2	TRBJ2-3	TGTGCCAGCAGCCCCCTCGGGGGGGCTACAGATACGCAGTATTTT	CASSPLGGATDTQYF
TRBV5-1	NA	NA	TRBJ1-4	TGCGCCAGCAGCTTGGAACAGGGCGTTAATGAAAAACTGTTTTTT	CASSLEQGVNEKLFF
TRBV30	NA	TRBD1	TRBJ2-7	TGTGCCTGGGCGGCGGGACAGGGGAGTTACGGCGAGCAGTACTTC	CAWAAGQGSYGEQYF
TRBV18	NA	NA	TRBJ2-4	TGTGCCAGCTCACCAACGCGGTCCTCCCAAAACATTCAGTACTTC	CASSPTRSSQNIQYF
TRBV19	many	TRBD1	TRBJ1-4	TGTGCCAGTAGTAACAACAGGGGTAGCGAAAAACTGTTTTTT	CASSNNRGSEKLFF
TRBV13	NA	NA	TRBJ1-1	TGTGCCAGCAGCTCAAGACCGGGGGGCTGGAACACTGAAGCTTTCTTT	CASSSRPGGWNTEAFF
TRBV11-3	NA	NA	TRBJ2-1	TGTGCCAGCAGCCCACAGCTCTTCTCCTACAATGAGCAGTTCTTC	CASSPQLFSYNEQFF
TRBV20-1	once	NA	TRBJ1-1	TGCAGTGCTCGTTTGAACACTGAAGCTTTCTTT	CSARLNTEAFF
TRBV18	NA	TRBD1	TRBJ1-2	TGTGCCAGCTCGCCCGGGGACAGGGGGAGTGGCTACACCTTC	CASSPGDRGSGYTF
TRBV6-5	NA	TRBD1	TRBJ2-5	TGTGCCAGCAGGACGTACAGGGGAGAGACCCAGTACTTC	CASRTYRGETQYF
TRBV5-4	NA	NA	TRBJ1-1	TGTGCCAGCAGCTTCAGGGGCACTGAAGCTTTCTTT	CASSFRGTEAFF
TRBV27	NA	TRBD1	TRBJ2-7	TGTGCCAGCAGTTTATCTCGACAGGGGGGCTACGAGCAGTACTTC	CASSLSRQGGYEQYF
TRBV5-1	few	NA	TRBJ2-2	TGCGCCAGCAGCTGGATACAGGTCACCGGGGAGCTGTTTTTT	CASSWIQVTGELFF
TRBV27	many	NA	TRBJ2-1	TGTGCCAGCAGTTTATCGAACCAGGGGTACAATGAGCAGTTCTTC	CASSLSNQGYNEQFF
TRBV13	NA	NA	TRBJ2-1	TGTGCCAGCAGCTCCACTAGTCCACCCCCACATGAGCAGTTCTTC	CASSSTSPPPHEQFF
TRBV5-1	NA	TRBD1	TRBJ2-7	TGCGCCAGCACCCTAAGACAGGGGAACTACGAGCAGTACTTC	CASTLRQGNYEQYF
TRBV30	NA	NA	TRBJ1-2	TGTGCCTGGAGGGACGGAGGTGGCTACACCTTC	CAWRDGGGYTF
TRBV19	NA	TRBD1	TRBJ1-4	TGTGCCAGCCGGGACAGACGCGAAAAACTGTTTTTT	CASRDRREKLFF
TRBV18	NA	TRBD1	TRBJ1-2	TGTGCCAGCTCACCACTGGACAGGAACTATCCCTATGGCTACACCTTC	CASSPLDRNYPYGYTF
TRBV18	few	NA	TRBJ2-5	TGTGCCAGCTCACCTCTTCCCCAGGGGGGTAACCAAGAGACCCAGTACTTC	CASSPLPQGGNQETQYF
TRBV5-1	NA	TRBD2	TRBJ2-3	TGCGCCAGCGCACTCTTAGCGGGGGCCAGCACAGATACGCAGTATTTT	CASALLAGASTDTQYF
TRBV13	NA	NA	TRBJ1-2	TGTGCCAGCAGCCCTGGACATTCCGGCTCATGGGGCTACACCTTC	CASSPGHSGSWGYTF
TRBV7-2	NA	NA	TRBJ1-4	TGTGCCAGCAGCTCCCAGTGGGGAGGTGAAAAACTGTTTTTT	CASSSQWGGEKLFF
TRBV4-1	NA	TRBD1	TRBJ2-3	TGCGCCAGCAGCCAAACCGGAGAAGGGGGCGGCACAGATACGCAGTATTTT	CASSQTGEGGGTDTQYF
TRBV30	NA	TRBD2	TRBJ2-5	TGTGCCTGGAGTAATCGGGGGGGAACAGAGACCCAGTACTTC	CAWSNRGGTETQYF
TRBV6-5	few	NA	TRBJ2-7	TGTGCCAGCAGCTCCCCGTCCGTTTCCTACGAGCAGTACTTC	CASSSPSVSYEQYF
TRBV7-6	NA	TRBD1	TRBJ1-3	TGTGCCAGCAGCTTAGCAGCGGCAGGGGGGATGAGCTCTGGAAACACCATATATTTT	CASSLAAAGGMSSGNTIYF
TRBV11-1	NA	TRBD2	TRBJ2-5	TGTGCCAGCAGCTTAGGGACTAGGGAAGAGACCCAGTACTTC	CASSLGTREETQYF
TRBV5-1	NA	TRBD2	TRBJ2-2	TGCGCCAGCAGCTTGGTTCCAGCGGGGGGGGCGAACACCGGGGAGCTGTTTTTT	CASSLVPAGGANTGELFF
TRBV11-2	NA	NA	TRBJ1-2	TGTGCCAGCAGCTTACAGGGTACCGGTGGCTACACCTTC	CASSLQGTGGYTF
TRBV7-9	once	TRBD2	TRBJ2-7	TGTGCCAGCAGCTTACAGGGAGGGAACAACGAGCAGTACTTC	CASSLQGGNNEQYF
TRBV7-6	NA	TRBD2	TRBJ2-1	TGTGCCAGCAGCTTTAGCGGGGGGAGCTCCTACAATGAGCAGTTCTTC	CASSFSGGSSYNEQFF
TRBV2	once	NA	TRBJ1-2	TGTGCCAGCAGTGAGGGGAGTGACTATGGCTACACCTTC	CASSEGSDYGYTF
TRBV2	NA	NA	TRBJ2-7	TGTGCCAGCGCCCGGCAGGCCTCCTACGAGCAGTACTTC	CASARQASYEQYF
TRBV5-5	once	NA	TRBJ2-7	TGTGCCAGCAGCACCGGCCCCGGGAGCTCCTACGAGCAGTACTTC	CASSTGPGSSYEQYF